Reported below is one T cell receptor (beta chain). This clonotype has at least ten counts. It has no known antigen specificity. No base-level quality is on record; no much larger clone is a single base apart. The iRepertoire nested amplicon-rescue multiplex PCR (arm-PCR) platform was used to amplify TCR alpha and beta CDR3 regions from RNA. The input for one-step reverse transcription and amplification was about 85-400 ng of either tissue mRNA or PBMC total RNA. After bead purification, a secondary multiplex PCR added Illumina adapters, and libraries were gel-purified between 200 and 400 bp. Demultiplexing relied on internal 6-nucleotide barcodes carried by the libraries. Libraries were sequenced on an Illumina MiSeq with 2x220 or 2x250 nucleotide paired-end reads. Under the source paper's analysis protocol: Paired reads were merged with FLASH 1.2.11 and aligned to the GRCh37 human genome with BWA-MEM before extracting TRA and TRB reads. V and J assignment used an IMGT-derived reference of cassette sequences and CDR3 motifs that included pseudogenes. Reads were translated in three frames, and productive CDR3s were defined as those with a C...FGXG motif and no stop codons. A clonotype was defined as a unique combination of a V-J cassette pair and a CDR3 amino acid sequence. Reads were filtered by Hamming distance, thresholded by each sample's sequence error rate in mapped regions. In-frame beta chains were kept once TCRdb had trimmed the public reads at Q25 with fastp and called clones with MiXCR. Identical CDR3 proteins give one entry, which carries the most common genes and DNA. These V and J calls derive from TCRdb rather than the authors' analysis. The sample table lists over 90,000 distinct CDR3 sequences, 29% of them with a count of one. The leading ten clones occupy around 40% of the sample.

The sample belongs to a study of glioma-infiltrating T cells (dated by TCRdb to about 2016). Background for the entire study: The study sequenced TCR alpha- and beta-chain repertoires from glioma tissue, from non-neoplastic brain tissue and from matched peripheral blood mononuclear cells. Each tissue-infiltrating repertoire was compared with the same patient's peripheral blood repertoire to measure divergence between tissue and blood T-cell populations. Three low-grade glioma patients, under ten primary glioblastoma patients and three non-glioma patients contributing non-neoplastic brain tissue were included in the paired cohort.

Broader findings and caveats from the paper: The group comparisons were based on small numbers of patients: three non-neoplastic, three low-grade glioma and roughly eight glioblastoma patients. VJ-independent divergence between tissue and blood was below expectation in non-neoplastic patients but above expectation in all gliomas, especially low-grade gliomas. Only a very small number of CDR3 sequences turned up in both tissue and blood, a result put down to high CDR3 diversity combined with limited sampling.

V drops 0 bases and J drops 6 bases, leaving 12 bases in between. Including the terminal cysteine and phenylalanine, the CDR3 comprises 16 residues. Kept here is only the CDR3 DNA, which spans 48 bases and is read in frame from base 1. Taken from the germline V gene (reference sequence), the CDR1 and CDR2 loops are MNHNY and SVGAGI. The chain is assembled from TRBV6-6 and TRBJ1-6; TRBD1 could be the D gene, as 6 bases match. Sequenced input: glioma tissue, nonneoplastic brain tissue, or PBMCs (not recorded which). This TCR was recovered from a human donor with low-grade glioma or glioblastoma, undergoing nonglioma brain surgery, or in good health (not recorded which). The CDR3 is CASSYSGQSTNSPLHF. The sequenced DNA is TGTGCCAGCAGTTACTCGGGACAATCAACTAATTCACCCCTCCACTTT.